A single sample gave rise to the 28 T cell receptor beta chains below, sequenced in a study of T-cell memory formation after mild COVID-19. TCRdb processed the 5' RACE reads anew with MiXCR; each CDR3 protein has one entry. The profile covers hundreds of thousands of distinct CDR3 sequences, with 28% appearing a single time and around an eighth taken by the ten largest. Specimen: PBMCs or a T cell subset sorted from them (not recorded which). All receptors derive from an adult woman who had mild COVID-19 (a few samples of this study predate the infection). Cell type and time point are not known.

The V gene is TRBV27, the J gene TRBJ2-3, with 9 bases that match TRBD2. There are 15 residues in the CDR3. V lost 2 bases, J lost 5 bases, and 5 bases stayed unmatched. Germline loops: CDR1 MNHEY, CDR2 SMNVEV (reference sequence). CDR3 sequence reads: CASSLELAGRDTQYF. In nucleotides, the CDR3 is TGTGCCAGCAGTTTAGAACTAGCGGGCCGAGATACGCAGTATTTT.

The chain employs TRBV10-3 and TRBJ1-1; no clear D gene. Germline CDR1 ENHRY, CDR2 SYGVKD. V gave up 2 bases and J gave up 4 bases, with 11 bases separating them. This CDR3 spans 14 amino acids. Here the CDR3 reads CAISERGSLTEAFF. CDR3 in DNA: TGTGCCATCAGTGAGCGCGGCAGTCTCACTGAAGCTTTCTTT.

The chain has TRBV7-3 and TRBJ2-3; 8 positions match TRBD2. CDR1 and CDR2 (germline): SGHTA, FQGTGA. The CDR3 runs 15 residues. V shed 1 base and J 8 bases; nucleotides not matched to a gene: 8. CDR3 amino acids: CASSLSSGGAGTQYF. Here the CDR3 DNA reads TGTGCCAGCAGCTTAAGTTCCGGGGGGGCCGGTACGCAGTATTTT.

The sample holds a few counts of this clonotype. V is TRBV7-2 and J is TRBJ1-2; TRBD1 matches 11 bases. Germline lookup yields CDR1 SGHTA and CDR2 FQGNSA. This CDR3 spans 14 amino acids. V lost 4 bases and J lost 7; bases outside the gene matches: 5. The CDR3 reads CASSYSGTGGGYTF. DNA for the CDR3: TGTGCCAGCAGCTATTCCGGGACAGGGGGTGGCTACACCTTC.

A few counts support this clonotype. V usage is TRBV5-6 and J usage is TRBJ2-1; D might be TRBD1 or TRBD2, each matching 7 bases. V dropped 4 bases and J dropped 13 bases, with 15 bases sitting between them. This CDR3 region has 12 residues. Germline CDR1 reads SGHDT; CDR2 reads YYEEEE. CDR3 amino acids: CASSPGGGRQFF. Here the CDR3 DNA reads TGTGCCAGCAGCCCAGGGGGGGGACGTCAGTTCTTC.

This clonotype was counted only a few times. The CDR3 DNA follows: TGTGCCATCAGTGAGGGTGGGGAGACCCAGTACTTC. It specifies CAISEGGETQYF. The chain carries TRBV10-3 and TRBJ2-5; D gene ambiguous. This CDR3 comprises 12 residues. Trimming left V 2 bases short and J 5 bases short, with 6 bases between. CDR1 and CDR2 (germline): ENHRY, SYGVKD.

This clonotype was seen only a few times. The genes are TRBV27 and TRBJ2-6; 8 bases map to TRBD1. Losses at the gene ends were 1 base for V and 2 bases for J; bases not matched to a gene: 1. The CDR3 has 16 amino acids. Germline-derived CDR1 and CDR2 are MNHEY and SMNVEV (reference sequence). CDR3 protein: CASSLWGQAGANVLTF. The CDR3 bases are TGTGCCAGCAGTTTATGGGGACAGGCTGGGGCCAACGTCCTGACTTTC.

CDR3 bases: TGTGCCAGCAGCCCCGAGAGCCGCCAGCACGAGCAGTACTTC. Translated, it gives CASSPESRQHEQYF. The rearrangement uses TRBV7-9 and TRBJ2-7; D unclear. CDR1 is SEHNR and CDR2 is FQNEAQ in the germline V gene (reference sequence). CDR3 size: 14 residues. Trimming removed 5 bases from V and 5 bases from J, with 16 bases in between. Full variable domain (outside the CDR3, taken from reference TRBV7-9 and TRBJ2-7): DTGVSQNPRHKITKRGQNVTFRCDPISEHNRLYWYRQTLGQGPEFLTYFQNEAQLEKSRLLSDRFSAERPKGSFSTLEIQRTEQGDSAMYLCASSPESRQHEQYFGPGTRLTVT.

The rearrangement joins TRBV20-1 to TRBJ2-1; perhaps TRBD1 as D (7 bases). CDR3 size: 18 residues. Per germline, CDR1 DFQATT and CDR2 SNEGSKA (reference sequence). Deletions cut 2 bases from V and 0 bases from J, with 20 bases between. For the CDR3, the DNA is TGCAGTGCTAGACCCTACCTATCAGGGGGGAGCTCCTACAATGAGCAGTTCTTC. Translation gives CSARPYLSGGSSYNEQFF.

This clonotype was seen ten or more times. The J gene is TRBJ1-3, the V gene TRBV7-6; possibly TRBD1 for D (6 bases). V shed 2 bases and J shed 2 bases, with 16 bases lying between them. CDR1 SGHVS and CDR2 FNYEAQ come from the germline V gene. The CDR3 consists of 17 residues. CDR3 sequence: CASSLIAQGSTGNTIYF. CDR3 bases: TGTGCCAGCAGCTTAATAGCCCAGGGGAGCACTGGAAACACCATATATTTT.

There are a few counts of this clonotype. The V gene is TRBV7-6, the J gene TRBJ2-1; D possibly corresponds to TRBD1 (5 bases). The V gene lost 0 bases and the J gene lost 6 bases, with 9 bases spanning the gap. Germline values: CDR1 SGHVS, CDR2 FNYEAQ. This CDR3 has 14 amino acids. The CDR3 nucleotides are TGTGCCAGCAGCTTAGCTCCAGGGTTCAATGAGCAGTTCTTC. It translates to CASSLAPGFNEQFF.

The gene calls are TRBV19 and TRBJ2-1; 8 bases map to TRBD2. Germline assignment: CDR1 LNHDA and CDR2 SQIVND (reference sequence). After removal of 3 bases from V and 9 bases from J, the junction contained 16 bases not matched to a gene. CDR3 length equals 17 residues. The CDR3 region is CASSIGGVLAGESEQFF. The CDR3 region has the DNA TGTGCCAGTAGTATCGGGGGGGTGCTCGCGGGAGAGTCTGAGCAGTTCTTC. Variable domain in full (rest from reference TRBV19 and TRBJ2-1): DGGITQSPKYLFRKEGQNVTLSCEQNLNHDAMYWYRQDPGQGLRLIYYSQIVNDFQKGDIAEGYSVSREKKESFPLTVTSAQKNPTAFYLCASSIGGVLAGESEQFFGPGTRLTVL.

This clonotype occurred a few times. The chain joins TRBV15 to TRBJ2-2; weak D call: TRBD1 (6 bases). Trimming cost V 0 bases and J 4 bases, with 18 bases left between them. The length of the CDR3 is 18 residues. Germline CDR1 LNHNV, CDR2 YYDKDF (reference sequence). This CDR3 is CATSRDWTAGRRTGELFF. The CDR3 DNA reads as TGTGCCACCAGCAGAGACTGGACAGCCGGAAGACGCACCGGGGAGCTGTTTTTT.

This chain links TRBV9 with TRBJ1-2; TRBD1 matches at 7 bases. The junction had 10 bases not matched to a gene; V was cut back by 3 bases and J by 8 bases. The germline V gene encodes CDR1 SGDLS and CDR2 YYNGEE. The CDR3 runs 14 residues. CDR3 DNA sequence: TGTGCCAGCAGCGATTACAGGGGAGGTGAGGGCTACACCTTC. It is translated as CASSDYRGGEGYTF.

In the case of this clonotype: The junction shows a germline mismatch at one end, possibly a read error. The V call is TRBV11-2, the J call TRBJ1-2; D call uncertain. Germline CDR1 and CDR2: SGHAT and FQNNGV. The CDR3 is 11 amino acids. DNA of the CDR3: TGTGCCAGCGGAACGAGAATGTTCGCTTTCTTC. Amino acids: CASGTRMFAFF.

The rearrangement links TRBV13 to TRBJ2-1; 7 bases map to TRBD2. Germline-derived CDR1 and CDR2 are PRHDT and FYEKMQ (reference sequence). This CDR3 has 15 amino acids. The junction had 10 bases not matched to a gene; V was cut back by 1 base and J by 10 bases. In DNA form, the CDR3 reads TGTGCCAGCAGCTTAGAAGAGGTCGGGACTATGGAGCAGTTCTTC. It is translated as CASSLEEVGTMEQFF.

The chain is built from TRBV5-1 and TRBJ1-1; possibly TRBD1 for D (5 bases). Trimming left V 6 bases short and J 8 bases short, with 17 bases between. Germline CDR1 and CDR2: SGHRS and YFSETQ. This CDR3 has 13 amino acids. The CDR3 is CASTSQMGVEAFF. The DNA of the CDR3 is TGCGCCAGCACCTCCCAAATGGGGGTAGAAGCTTTCTTT.

V is TRBV3-1 and J is TRBJ1-6, with D tentatively TRBD1 (5 bases). Looked up from germline, CDR1 is LGHDT and CDR2 is YNNKEL (reference sequence). CDR3 length: 15 residues. The ends were cut back, 4 bases at V and 6 bases at J, with 13 bases in the middle. DNA of the CDR3: TGTGCCAGCAGCCCGGGCGGGGGTGCTAATTCACCCCTCCACTTT. Amino acid sequence: CASSPGGGANSPLHF. Based on the CDR3 plus reference TRBV3-1 and TRBJ1-6, the full variable domain is DTAVSQTPKYLVTQMGNDKSIKCEQNLGHDTMYWYKQDSKKFLKIMFSYNNKELIINETVPNRFSPKSPDKAHLNLHINSLELGDSAVYFCASSPGGGANSPLHFGNGTRLTVT.

This clonotype was observed a few times. The V and J genes are TRBV7-8 and TRBJ2-1; no reliable D call. The germline V gene encodes CDR1 SGHVS and CDR2 FQNEAQ. Trimming shortened V by 2 bases and J by 5 bases, and 10 bases separated the two germline ends. This CDR3 contains 14 residues. CDR3 residues: CASSLSVGNNEQFF. For the CDR3, the DNA is TGTGCCAGCAGCTTATCGGTAGGGAACAATGAGCAGTTCTTC.

The V and J genes are TRBV27 and TRBJ1-6; 9 bases map to TRBD1. Germline CDR1 reads MNHEY; CDR2 reads SMNVEV (reference sequence). The CDR3 sequence is 13 residues long. CDR3 protein: CGVARDRVSPLHF. The CDR3 region has the DNA TGTGGCGTAGCCCGGGACAGGGTCTCACCCCTCCACTTT.

The J gene is TRBJ2-2, the V gene TRBV12-3 or TRBV12-4; 8 nucleotides align to TRBD1. The CDR3 sequence is 15 residues long. Trimming removed 3 bases from V and 2 bases from J; junction bases left unmatched: 2. The CDR3 here is CASSFGQGNTGELFF. CDR3 nucleotides: TGTGCCAGCAGTTTTGGACAGGGCAACACCGGGGAGCTGTTTTTT.

This chain uses TRBV12-3 or TRBV12-4 with TRBJ2-2; tentatively, D is TRBD1 or TRBD2 (5 bases each). There are 15 residues in the CDR3. Trimming pared 3 bases from V and 4 bases from J, leaving 12 bases between. CDR3 nucleotides: TGTGCCAGCAGTTTGAGAGGGGTCACCACCGGGGAGCTGTTTTTT. It yields the protein CASSLRGVTTGELFF.

V gene TRBV18 combines with J gene TRBJ1-1, with no clear D. The CDR3 runs to 13 residues. V dropped 3 bases and J dropped 3 bases, with 8 bases sitting between them. From germline, CDR1 is KGHSH and CDR2 LQKENI. The CDR3 DNA reads as TGTGCCAGCTCACCTTTGCAGGACACTGAAGCTTTCTTT. Translated, it gives CASSPLQDTEAFF.

The table lists this clonotype with a few counts. J is TRBJ2-2 and V is TRBV5-1, with 7 bases identical to TRBD2. The germline gives CDR1 SGHRS, CDR2 YFSETQ. With V trimmed by 3 bases and J by 2 bases, 7 bases remained unmatched. This CDR3 has 16 amino acids. CDR3 sequence: CASSSAGDPNTGELFF. The CDR3 DNA sequence: TGCGCCAGCAGCTCCGCGGGGGACCCAAACACCGGGGAGCTGTTTTTT.

This clonotype was observed a few times. The chain uses TRBV24-1 and TRBJ2-3; 9 bases match TRBD1. With 4 bases clipped from V and 4 bases from J, the junction kept 8 bases outside the gene matches. Germline CDR1 reads KGHDR; CDR2 reads SFDVKD. The CDR3 runs to 16 residues. The CDR3 protein is CATSDLGQGHPDTQYF. The DNA of the CDR3 is TGTGCCACCAGTGACCTGGGACAGGGCCACCCAGATACGCAGTATTTT.

In its sample, this clonotype was seen a few times. The V call is TRBV20-1, the J call TRBJ2-1; D unclear. The V gene's germline CDR1 is DFQATT and CDR2 SNEGSKA (reference sequence). Trimming pared 1 base from V and 9 bases from J, leaving 19 bases between. This CDR3 is 15 amino acids long. CDR3 sequence reads: CSARVGSVPTSEQFF. CDR3 DNA sequence: TGCAGTGCTAGAGTCGGGTCTGTACCCACGAGTGAGCAGTTCTTC.

The chain has TRBV4-3 and TRBJ1-2; D uncertain. Germline V gene data show CDR1 as LGHNA and CDR2 as YSLEER. Trimming left V 0 bases short and J 12 bases short, with 14 bases between. The CDR3 runs 13 residues. The CDR3 sequence: CASSQDASGRHTF. The CDR3, as DNA: TGCGCCAGCAGCCAAGATGCGAGCGGGCGTCACACCTTC.

In this sample, this clonotype turned up many times. The rearrangement uses TRBV7-2 and TRBJ2-1; tentative D call: TRBD2 (6 bases). The germline gives CDR1 SGHTA, CDR2 FQGNSA. With 5 bases removed from V and 12 bases from J, the gap between germline ends came to 23 bases. CDR3 length: 15 residues. CDR3 sequence (DNA): TGTGCCAGCAGCACGACTAGTTCCGCCCCATCTGGGCAGTTCTTC. Translating it yields CASSTTSSAPSGQFF.